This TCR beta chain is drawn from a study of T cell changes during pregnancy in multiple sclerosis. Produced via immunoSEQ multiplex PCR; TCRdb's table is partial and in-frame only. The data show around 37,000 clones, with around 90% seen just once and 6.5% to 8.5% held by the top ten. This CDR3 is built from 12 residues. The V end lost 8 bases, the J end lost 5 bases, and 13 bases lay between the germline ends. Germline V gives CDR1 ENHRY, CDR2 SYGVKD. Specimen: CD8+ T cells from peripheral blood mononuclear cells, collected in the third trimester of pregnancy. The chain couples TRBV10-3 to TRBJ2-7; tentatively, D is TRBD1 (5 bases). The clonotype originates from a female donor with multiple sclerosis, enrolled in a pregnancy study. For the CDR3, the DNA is TGTGCCATCGGGGCCCAAAGGGACGAGCAGTACTTC. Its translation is CAIGAQRDEQYF.